This T cell receptor beta chain was found in a study of T cell responses to AZD1222 COVID-19 vaccine. Sequencing used immunoSEQ multiplex PCR; TCRdb keeps in-frame clones, though not all of them. Of roughly 180,000 clones in the sample, about 91% are singletons; the top ten hold around 2%. Findings and limits, study-wide: Nearly half of spike-specific TCRs reportedly target variant regions that are unmutated in the B.1.351 and B.1.1.7 variants. Repertoire collection took place solely once the T cell response had peaked. Clonal diversity was possibly underestimated, and the donors were mostly white British, with more females.

With 6 bases clipped from V and 8 bases from J, the junction kept 15 bases outside the gene matches. This CDR3 is 17 amino acids long. CDR1 MDHEN and CDR2 SYDVKM come from the germline V gene. Note on this clone: The antigen remains undetermined.

The receptor comes from an adult in good health. The chain recombines TRBV28 with TRBJ1-4; 10 bases are shared with TRBD1. This specimen consisted of peripheral blood, obtained on day 0 of AZD1222 vaccination. CDR3 coding DNA: TGTGCCAGCAGCCCCTTCGGGACAGGGGTTGGTAGAGAAAAACTGTTTTTT. The encoded protein is CASSPFGTGVGREKLFF. Full variable domain (rest looked up from reference TRBV28 and TRBJ1-4): DVKVTQSSRYLVKRTGEKVFLECVQDMDHENMFWYRQDPGLGLRLIYFSYDVKMKEKGDIPEGYSVSREKKERFSLILESASTNQTSMYLCASSPFGTGVGREKLFFGSGTQLSVL.